A selection of T cell receptor beta chains follows, all from one sample in a study of T cells in Graves' hyperthyroidism and ophthalmopathy. TCRdb reprocessed the multiplex PCR reads with MiXCR, giving one entry per CDR3 protein. The table has about 560,000 distinct CDR3 sequences, 16% seen once. The sample was blood. The source is a woman younger than 35 with Graves' hyperthyroidism. Both conserved end residues are part of each CDR3. Fields, in order: CDR3 DNA, CDR3 protein, clone size, J gene, D gene, V gene. A D gene is named only where the DNA matches it firmly. Rows give clone size only sometimes, using once, few, many, or a class for an expanded clone.

TGTGCCAGCAGCTCGGGACAGGGCGATGAGCAGTTCTTC,CASSSGQGDEQFF,many,TRBJ2-1,TRBD1,TRBV5-6
TGCGCCAGCAGCCTTCGACAGGATGGCTACACCTTC,CASSLRQDGYTF,many,TRBJ1-2,-,TRBV5-1
TGTGCCAGCATCCTAACTGACAGGAACACTGAAGCTTTCTTT,CASILTDRNTEAFF,many,TRBJ1-1,-,TRBV6-1
TGTGCCAGCAGCCCGCAGGACAGGGGTGACTACAATGAGCAGTTCTTC,CASSPQDRGDYNEQFF,many,TRBJ2-1,TRBD1,TRBV7-8
TGTGCCAGCAGCCTACTCCCGGGTTTAGAGCAGTTCTTC,CASSLLPGLEQFF,-,TRBJ2-1,-,TRBV11-3
TGTGCCAGCAGTGACTACCCGACAGGTGATATTGACACCATATATTTT,CASSDYPTGDIDTIYF,-,TRBJ1-3,-,TRBV12-3/TRBV12-4
TGTGCCATCCCCCGGGGACGGTACTACGAGCAGTACTTC,CAIPRGRYYEQYF,many,TRBJ2-7,-,TRBV27
TGCGCCAGCAGTGACCCGGGAGGGGACAATGAGCAGTTCTTC,CASSDPGGDNEQFF,many,TRBJ2-1,TRBD2,TRBV10-1
TGCAGTGCTAGAGGTGACCAGCCGGGACTAGCGACTTATGCCAAAAACATTCAGTACTTC,CSARGDQPGLATYAKNIQYF,few,TRBJ2-4,TRBD2,TRBV20-1
TGCAGTGCAGGGGGGGCTGAGGGTGAAAAACTGTTTTTT,CSAGGAEGEKLFF,once,TRBJ1-4,-,TRBV20-1
TGTGCCTGGAGAGGGGGAAACACTGAAGCTTTCTTT,CAWRGGNTEAFF,many,TRBJ1-1,-,TRBV30
TGTGCCAGCAGCTTTCCGGGACATGGTCAGCCCCAGCATTTT,CASSFPGHGQPQHF,-,TRBJ1-5,-,TRBV7-9
TGTGCCAGCAGTTTCCGAGGTCCGCAGTATTTT,CASSFRGPQYF,few,TRBJ2-3,-,TRBV5-6
TGTGCCAGCAGTTTTCGGGGGGGGAGGAACATTCAGTACTTC,CASSFRGGRNIQYF,-,TRBJ2-4,TRBD2,TRBV27
TGTGCCACCAGTGATTTTAGGGCAGGGGGCATCGAGACCCAGTACTTC,CATSDFRAGGIETQYF,few,TRBJ2-5,TRBD1,TRBV24-1
TGTGCCACCAGCAGAAAAGGGGTCGATACGCAGTATTTT,CATSRKGVDTQYF,-,TRBJ2-3,-,TRBV15
TGTGCCAGTAGTATAGACGGCCGGGTAAAGACCCAGTACTTC,CASSIDGRVKTQYF,once,TRBJ2-5,-,TRBV19
TGTGCCAGCAGCTTGGCCCCGGGGGTCACGGATGAGCAGTTCTTC,CASSLAPGVTDEQFF,-,TRBJ2-1,-,TRBV5-5
TGCGCCAGCAGCTCGACTAGCGTCGGCTACTCCGAGCAGTACTTC,CASSSTSVGYSEQYF,many,TRBJ2-7,TRBD2,TRBV5-1
TGTGCCAGCAGCTACGCCCCGGGTGGCCTTAATGAAAAACTGTTTTTT,CASSYAPGGLNEKLFF,-,TRBJ1-4,-,TRBV11-2
TGTGCCAGCAGTAATTTTGACAGCACGCAGGAGCCCCAGCATTTT,CASSNFDSTQEPQHF,-,TRBJ1-5,-,TRBV12-3/TRBV12-4
TGTGCCAGCCACGAAATTAGCGGGAAGGAGACCCAGTACTTC,CASHEISGKETQYF,many,TRBJ2-5,TRBD2,TRBV2
TGCAGTGCTAGACAGGCGGGGGAGACCCAGTACTTC,CSARQAGETQYF,many,TRBJ2-5,-,TRBV20-1
TGTGCCTGGAGTGTACCACAGAGCAATCAGCCCCAGCATTTT,CAWSVPQSNQPQHF,many,TRBJ1-5,-,TRBV30
TGTGCCACCAGTGATAGCCCTGCGCAGGGTAGGGACGAGCAGTACTTC,CATSDSPAQGRDEQYF,few,TRBJ2-7,-,TRBV24-1
TGTGCCAGCAGCTTCGGACAGGGGGCTTACGGTCAGCCCCAGCATTTT,CASSFGQGAYGQPQHF,-,TRBJ1-5,TRBD1,TRBV7-9
TGTGCCAGCAGCCACCTCAGCGGGCGCAGCACAGATACGCAGTATTTT,CASSHLSGRSTDTQYF,many,TRBJ2-3,-,TRBV14
TGTGCCAGCAGTTTAAGTCGGGGCCCGACGTCTGAAGCTTTCTTT,CASSLSRGPTSEAFF,many,TRBJ1-1,-,TRBV12-3/TRBV12-4
TGTGCCAGCAGCATCCAGACAGGGGGCAATGCCGGGGAGCTGTTTTTT,CASSIQTGGNAGELFF,many,TRBJ2-2,TRBD1,TRBV2
TGTGCCAGCGTGCCGGGCGGAGACACCGGGGAGCTGTTTTTT,CASVPGGDTGELFF,few,TRBJ2-2,-,TRBV2
TGTGCCAGCAGCTCCGGGACTAGCATTTCCTACGAGCAGTACTTC,CASSSGTSISYEQYF,many,TRBJ2-7,TRBD2,TRBV6-1
TGTGCCAGCAGTTCAGACAGGAGGAGTAACGAGCAGTACTTC,CASSSDRRSNEQYF,many,TRBJ2-7,-,TRBV6-1
TGTGCCAGCAGATGGACTAGCGGGATCGATACGCAGTATTTT,CASRWTSGIDTQYF,many,TRBJ2-3,TRBD2,TRBV12-3/TRBV12-4
TGTGCCAGCAGTGACCCGGGACAGGGAATACTGGGAGGCTACACCTTC,CASSDPGQGILGGYTF,many,TRBJ1-2,TRBD1,TRBV28
TGTGCCAGCAGCTTAGTGGGACAGGGAAACACCGGGGAGCTGTTTTTT,CASSLVGQGNTGELFF,few,TRBJ2-2,TRBD1,TRBV11-2
TGTGCCAGCAACCCACCGGAAGGAGACACCGGGGAGCTGTTTTTT,CASNPPEGDTGELFF,few,TRBJ2-2,-,TRBV12-3/TRBV12-4
TGCAGTGCCATCCTACTAGCGGGGGACAAAAACATTCAGTACTTC,CSAILLAGDKNIQYF,many,TRBJ2-4,TRBD2,TRBV20-1
TGCGCCAGCAGCCAAGTTTCAGGCTTGAACACTGAAGCTTTCTTT,CASSQVSGLNTEAFF,many,TRBJ1-1,-,TRBV4-1
TGTGCCAGCAGTTTCTGGACAGCAGGTGCCACTGAAGCTTTCTTT,CASSFWTAGATEAFF,many,TRBJ1-1,-,TRBV28
TGTGCCAGCAGTTGGACGGGCAGCTCCTACGAGCAGTACTTC,CASSWTGSSYEQYF,many,TRBJ2-7,-,TRBV5-1
TGTGCCAGCAGGGAACTAGCGGGGGGCCCAGATACGCAGTATTTT,CASRELAGGPDTQYF,many,TRBJ2-3,TRBD2,TRBV11-2
TGTGCCATCAGCTCTCCGGGTTTCGATGGCTACACCTTC,CAISSPGFDGYTF,many,TRBJ1-2,-,TRBV10-3
TGCGCCAGCAGACCCGGACAGGGGAACTATGGCTACACCTTC,CASRPGQGNYGYTF,-,TRBJ1-2,TRBD1,TRBV5-1
TGCAGTGCCCCCCCTAGCGAAGGGATCGAGGAGACCCAGTACTTC,CSAPPSEGIEETQYF,many,TRBJ2-5,-,TRBV20-1
TGTGCCAGCAGTTTACTTGGGGGTGCCTACGAGCAGTACTTC,CASSLLGGAYEQYF,many,TRBJ2-7,-,TRBV28
TGTGCCACTAGGGAAGGGGCCGGAAACACCATATATTTT,CATREGAGNTIYF,few,TRBJ1-3,-,TRBV6-1
TGTGCCAGCAGTTTTGATTCAGGGTACACTGAAGCTTTCTTT,CASSFDSGYTEAFF,many,TRBJ1-1,-,TRBV12-3/TRBV12-4
TGTGCCAGCAGTTTAAGGCCAGGCTATGGCCACACCTTC,CASSLRPGYGHTF,-,TRBJ1-2,-,TRBV28
TGTGCCAGCAGCTTGGCCGGGGGGTCCCCGCAGTATTTT,CASSLAGGSPQYF,-,TRBJ2-3,TRBD2,TRBV5-4
TGTGCCAGCAGCCCCGACAGTTGGGCAGATACGCAGTATTTT,CASSPDSWADTQYF,few,TRBJ2-3,-,TRBV7-2
TGCAGCGTTGAGGCAGGGGGCAACTATGGCTACACCTTC,CSVEAGGNYGYTF,few,TRBJ1-2,TRBD1,TRBV29-1
TGTGCCAGCAGCTACGACACTGAAGCTTTCTTT,CASSYDTEAFF,many,TRBJ1-1,-,TRBV11-2
TGTGCCAGTAGTACCACGACAGGGGCCTTCTATGGCTACACCTTC,CASSTTTGAFYGYTF,few,TRBJ1-2,TRBD1,TRBV19
TGTGCCAGCAGCTTAGCGGGGGGTGAAACCCTCCACTTT,CASSLAGGETLHF,-,TRBJ1-6,-,TRBV7-2